The 24 T cell receptor beta chains given below trace back to one sample, sequenced in a study of blood T cell repertoires in COVID-19. Only in-frame clones appear in the TCRdb table, and some are missing; sequencing was by immunoSEQ multiplex PCR. The profile shows under 200,000 clones, over 75% of them singletons. The sample was peripheral blood. The receptors were gathered from a man between 35 and 55 years old with active or convalescent COVID-19.

The gene calls are TRBV4-3 and TRBJ1-2; 8 bases map to TRBD1. J was trimmed by 6 bases and V by 0 bases; bases with no gene match: 6. From germline, CDR1 is LGHNA and CDR2 YSLEER. This CDR3 comprises 15 residues. CDR3 bases: TGCGCCAGCAGCCAAGATATCCAGGGGGCGGATGGCTACACCTTC. It yields the protein CASSQDIQGADGYTF.

This clone was recorded a few times. The chain has TRBV4-2 and TRBJ1-6; 7 nucleotides line up with TRBD1. The V gene end was trimmed by 0 bases and the J gene end by 9 bases; junction bases not matched to a gene: 8. Germline-derived CDR1 and CDR2 are LGHNA and YNFKEQ. This CDR3 has 16 residues. In DNA, the CDR3 is TGTGCCAGCAGCCAAGATTCGGGGACAGCAAGTTCACCCCTCCACTTT. The encoded protein is CASSQDSGTASSPLHF.

The chain links TRBV5-5 to TRBJ2-5; no clear D. V lost 2 bases, J lost 5 bases, and 16 bases lay in between. The CDR3 is 15 amino acids. Germline lookup yields CDR1 SGHKS and CDR2 YYEKEE (reference sequence). CDR3 residues: CASSFARPIQETQYF. CDR3 sequence (DNA): TGTGCCAGCAGCTTCGCAAGACCGATACAGGAGACCCAGTACTTC.

The chain has TRBV19 and TRBJ1-5; 7 nucleotides agree with TRBD1. The junction had 1 base not matched to a gene; V was cut back by 4 bases and J by 4 bases. Looked up from germline, CDR1 is LNHDA and CDR2 is SQIVND (reference sequence). The length of the CDR3 is 13 residues. The CDR3 nucleotides are TGTGCCAGTAGTAGGGACAGTAATCAGCCCCAGCATTTT. Its translation is CASSRDSNQPQHF.

V and J are TRBV10-3 and TRBJ1-1, with 7 bases aligning to TRBD1. Germline V CDR1 and CDR2: ENHRY, SYGVKD. J was trimmed by 3 bases and V by 8 bases; bases with no gene match: 6. The CDR3 spans 13 residues. CDR3 bases: TGTGCCATCGCCGAGACAGGGTACACTGAAGCTTTCTTT. This sequence encodes CAIAETGYTEAFF.

This sequence joins TRBV11-2 and TRBJ1-3; possibly TRBD1 for D (5 bases). Germline assignment: CDR1 SGHAT and CDR2 FQNNGV. The CDR3 has 15 residues. V was trimmed by 5 bases and J by 4 bases, leaving 15 bases between them. This CDR3 is CASSPLQGRGNTIYF. CDR3 DNA: TGTGCCAGCAGCCCTTTGCAGGGCAGAGGAAACACCATATATTTT.

This sequence joins TRBV19 and TRBJ1-4; 8 bases align to TRBD1. The V and J ends lost 4 bases and 4 bases, in that order; junction bases with no gene match: 8. Germline V gene sequence: CDR1 LNHDA, CDR2 SQIVND (reference sequence). CDR3 length: 16 amino acids. Here the CDR3 reads CASSRGTGGYNEKLFF. Here the CDR3 DNA reads TGTGCCAGTAGTAGGGGAACAGGGGGATATAATGAAAAACTGTTTTTT.

The genes are TRBV24-1 and TRBJ2-7; TRBD1 agrees at 11 bases. The germline V gene has CDR1 KGHDR and CDR2 SFDVKD. V dropped 4 bases and J dropped 3; count of bases not matched to a gene: 16. CDR3 length equals 19 residues. CDR3 nucleotide sequence: TGTGCCACCAGTGACCCACGACGGACAGGGGGCGTTCCCGACTACGAGCAGTACTTC. Protein: CATSDPRRTGGVPDYEQYF.

The CDR3 is CASRTGQGISGYTF. The CDR3 DNA reads TGTGCCAGTAGGACCGGACAGGGGATTAGTGGCTACACCTTC. V is TRBV19 and J is TRBJ1-2; 9 nucleotides agree with TRBD1. Germline CDR1 reads LNHDA; CDR2 reads SQIVND (reference sequence). This CDR3 has 14 amino acids. Trimming removed 6 bases from V and 7 bases from J; junction bases left unmatched: 9.

This clone showed up just a few times. V usage is TRBV7-2 and J usage is TRBJ2-2, with 9 bases matching TRBD1. Losses at the gene ends were 5 bases for V and 6 bases for J; bases not matched to a gene: 7. Germline CDR1 is SGHTA and CDR2 is FQGNSA. The CDR3 length is 15 residues. The CDR3 DNA reads as TGTGCCAGCAGCCTCGGGACAGGGAAGTCCGGGGAGCTGTTTTTT. As protein: CASSLGTGKSGELFF.

The V and J genes are TRBV10-2 and TRBJ1-1; D may be TRBD1 (6 bases). Trimming took 3 bases from V and 4 from J, leaving 15 bases between them. The CDR3 spans 15 residues. The germline V gene encodes CDR1 WSHSY and CDR2 SAAADI. The CDR3 sequence is CASSDRRGGFTEAFF. The CDR3 DNA sequence: TGCGCCAGCAGTGACCGAAGGGGGGGATTCACTGAAGCTTTCTTT.

This clone showed up just once. The rearrangement joins TRBV6-5 to TRBJ1-5, with D unclear. The length of the CDR3 is 15 residues. Germline CDR1 is MNHEY and CDR2 is SVGAGI. The V end lost 0 bases, the J end lost 3 bases, and 9 bases lay between the germline ends. This chain's CDR3 is CASSYSGSANQPQHF. The CDR3 DNA reads as TGTGCCAGCAGTTACTCAGGCAGCGCCAATCAGCCCCAGCATTTT.

The CDR3 loop is CASSYSGTSETYEQYF. CDR3 bases: TGTGCCAGCAGTTACTCTGGGACTAGCGAAACCTACGAGCAGTACTTC. The chain has TRBV6-8 and TRBJ2-7; 10 bases agree with TRBD2. The V and J ends lost 0 bases and 2 bases, in that order; junction bases with no gene match: 4. CDR1 MNHGY and CDR2 SAAAGT come from the germline V gene. This CDR3 comprises 16 residues.

The chain links TRBV9 to TRBJ1-5; 7 nucleotides line up with TRBD1. The ends lost 3 bases at V and 7 bases at J; junction bases unmatched: 7. CDR1 and CDR2 (germline): SGDLS, YYNGEE. This CDR3 has 14 amino acids. CDR3 coding DNA: TGTGCCAGCAGCGCCCAGGGGGGCGAACAGCCCCAGCATTTT. Its translation: CASSAQGGEQPQHF.

The V gene is TRBV4-1, the J gene TRBJ1-6, with 8 bases aligning to TRBD1. V was clipped by 1 base and J by 4 bases; unmatched bases: 15. Germline V gene data show CDR1 as MGHRA and CDR2 as YSYEKL. The CDR3 sequence is 20 residues long. The CDR3 reads CASSQVMRDRQGSYNSPLHF. CDR3 sequence (DNA): TGCGCCAGCAGCCAAGTGATGCGGGACAGGCAAGGATCATATAATTCACCCCTCCACTTT.

The chain links TRBV30 to TRBJ2-1, with 11 bases matching TRBD2. Germline V gene data show CDR1 as GTSNPN and CDR2 as SVGIG (reference sequence). The CDR3 is made up of 14 amino acids. The trim removed 7 bases at V and 4 bases at J, leaving 6 bases unmatched. CDR3 sequence reads: CASRTSGRYNEQFF. The CDR3 DNA sequence: TGTGCCTCCCGGACTAGCGGGCGATACAATGAGCAGTTCTTC.

J is TRBJ2-7 and V is TRBV11-2, with 8 bases aligning to TRBD1. The CDR3 is 15 amino acids. The V and J ends lost 5 bases and 3 bases, in that order; junction bases with no gene match: 9. In germline, CDR1 is SGHAT, CDR2 FQNNGV. The CDR3: CASSPTEQGDYEQYF. Written as DNA, the CDR3 is TGTGCCAGCAGCCCCACAGAACAGGGGGACTACGAGCAGTACTTC.

This chain links TRBV12-3 or TRBV12-4 with TRBJ1-5; D is possibly TRBD1 (6 bases). This CDR3 is built from 13 residues. V was clipped by 5 bases and J by 7 bases, with 12 bases between them. The CDR3 region has the DNA TGTGCCAGCAGTATCACAGGGAAACAGCCCCAGCATTTT. Protein sequence: CASSITGKQPQHF.

The chain carries TRBV6-1 and TRBJ1-1; TRBD1 matches 7 bases. The V and J ends lost 7 bases and 1 base, in that order; junction bases with no gene match: 9. Germline V gene lookup returns CDR1 MNHNS and CDR2 SASEGT. CDR3 length equals 15 residues. Here the CDR3 DNA reads TGTGCCAGCAAACAACAGCGGACAGGGAACACTGAAGCTTTCTTT. Translated, it gives CASKQQRTGNTEAFF.

The V and J genes are TRBV27 and TRBJ2-3; D unclear. V was shortened by 0 bases and J by 2 bases, with 12 bases between the two germline ends. CDR3 length: 16 residues. CDR1 MNHEY and CDR2 SMNVEV come from the germline V gene (reference sequence). Here the CDR3 DNA reads TGTGCCAGCAGTTTATCCTTGGTCAGAATCACAGATACGCAGTATTTT. It translates to CASSLSLVRITDTQYF.

The gene calls are TRBV19 and TRBJ1-2; a weak D match, TRBD1 (6 bases). The CDR3 has 17 amino acids. Germline V gene lookup returns CDR1 LNHDA and CDR2 SQIVND (reference sequence). With 10 bases removed from V and 0 bases from J, the gap between germline ends came to 24 bases. The CDR3 here is CATLSTGWGSTNYGYTF. As DNA, the CDR3 is TGTGCCACCTTATCGACAGGCTGGGGATCAACTAACTATGGCTACACCTTC.

This chain links TRBV20-1 with TRBJ1-2, with TRBD1 matching 8 bases. The CDR3 runs 13 residues. Per the germline V gene, CDR1 is DFQATT and CDR2 is SNEGSKA (reference sequence). V gave up 3 bases and J gave up 7 bases; unmatched junction bases: 7. In DNA form, the CDR3 reads TGCAGTGCTAGTCAGGGGGCGCAAAGTGGCTACACCTTC. It yields the protein CSASQGAQSGYTF.

In DNA, the CDR3 is TGTGCCAGCAGCCGATGGGACAGGGGGGATGAAAAACTGTTTTTT. It translates to CASSRWDRGDEKLFF. J is TRBJ1-4 and V is TRBV14, with 11 positions matching TRBD1. With 4 bases clipped from V and 6 bases from J, the junction kept 4 bases outside the gene matches. The CDR3 consists of 15 residues. In germline, CDR1 is SGHDN, CDR2 FVKESK.

The gene calls are TRBV5-1 and TRBJ2-5; D possibly corresponds to TRBD2 (6 bases). Trimming removed 1 base from V and 5 bases from J, with 12 bases in between. Per the germline V gene, CDR1 is SGHRS and CDR2 is YFSETQ. The CDR3 is made up of 14 amino acids. CDR3 residues: CASSLMGGLETQYF. For the CDR3, the DNA is TGCGCCAGCAGCTTGATGGGGGGTCTGGAGACCCAGTACTTC.